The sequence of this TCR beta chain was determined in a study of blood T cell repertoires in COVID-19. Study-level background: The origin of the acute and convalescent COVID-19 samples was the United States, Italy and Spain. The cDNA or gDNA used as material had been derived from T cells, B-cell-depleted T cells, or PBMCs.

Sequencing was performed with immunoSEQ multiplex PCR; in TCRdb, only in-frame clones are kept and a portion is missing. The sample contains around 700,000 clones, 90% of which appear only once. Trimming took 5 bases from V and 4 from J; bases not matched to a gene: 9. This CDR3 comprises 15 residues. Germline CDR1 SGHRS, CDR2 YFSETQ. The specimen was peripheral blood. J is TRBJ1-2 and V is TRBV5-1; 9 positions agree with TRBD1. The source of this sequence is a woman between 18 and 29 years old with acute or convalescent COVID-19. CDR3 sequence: CASRDRDRDLYGYTF. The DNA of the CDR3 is TGCGCCAGCAGAGACCGGGACAGGGATCTCTATGGCTACACCTTC.